The rows below give T cell receptor beta chains drawn from one sample of a study of control samples from healthy donors and cancer patients. Assay used: immunoSEQ multiplex PCR; TCRdb lists only in-frame clones, some missing. This sample has roughly 120,000 clones, with more than 70% found just once. Material for sequencing was blood. These receptors all come from a man aged 35-49 years in good health. CDR3s leave out the opening cysteine and the closing phenylalanine or tryptophan. The order of the fields is J gene, V gene, CDR3 protein.

>TRBJ1-4|TRBV15
ATSRDLRQGGEKLF
>TRBJ2-2|TRBV30
AWSFDRDTGELF
>TRBJ2-1|TRBV30
AWGSGGALHEQF
>TRBJ2-7|TRBV6-5
ASSDTSYEQY
>TRBJ2-5|TRBV13
ASSPKTGPYQETQY
>TRBJ1-1|TRBV6-2/TRBV6-3
ASSFAKTGYTNTEAF
>TRBJ2-1|TRBV14
ASSQARVSSYNEQF
>TRBJ1-2|TRBV7-8
ASSPGTGTNYGYT
>TRBJ2-1|TRBV24-1
ATSETPGTGGKNEQF
>TRBJ2-1|TRBV24-1
ATSPAGGQYNEQF
>TRBJ1-2|TRBV7-8
ASSPGGTYGYT
>TRBJ1-2|TRBV10-2
ASAGAGDGYT
>TRBJ2-2|TRBV9
ASSSSFSTGELF
>TRBJ1-6|TRBV27
ASSSQYSPLH
>TRBJ2-1|TRBV9
ASSVEGAGHNEQF
>TRBJ2-7|TRBV6-5
ATYQGHHSYEQY
>TRBJ2-7|TRBV29-1
SVVSGMGLEQY
>TRBJ1-2|TRBV5-6
ASSLGLGTFVYGYT
>TRBJ2-7|TRBV12-5
ASGSSAGFYEQY
>TRBJ2-7|TRBV21-1
ASSKDRRLALLFYEQY
>TRBJ1-1|TRBV5-1
ASSFSDPNTEAF
>TRBJ2-7|TRBV7-4
ATPPEGAYEQY
>TRBJ2-5|TRBV25-1
ASSSTGDRGETQY
>TRBJ1-2|TRBV6-6
ATGPGQHGYT
>TRBJ1-1|TRBV6-5
ASSYRRASEAF
>TRBJ1-1|TRBV18
ASSPDRAEAF
>TRBJ2-7|TRBV6-2/TRBV6-3
ASSTAGGGTYEQY
>TRBJ1-5|TRBV5-6
ASSSYGQGSPQH
>TRBJ2-5|TRBV29-1
SVEGTSGVKETQY
>TRBJ1-5|TRBV19
ASSIAGTAHQPQH
>TRBJ2-7|TRBV3-1/TRBV3-2
ASSLSSEQY
>TRBJ2-7|TRBV11-2
ASSLEDRGDYEQY
>TRBJ1-1|TRBV4-2
ASSQTGEREAF
>TRBJ2-7|TRBV12-3/TRBV12-4
ASSTNREQY
>TRBJ1-3|TRBV4-2
ASSQDGNSGNTIY
>TRBJ2-5|TRBV9
ASSGTVQETQY
>TRBJ1-2|TRBV6-5
ASSYSTNYGYT
>TRBJ2-5|TRBV5-4
ASSLGGLEETQY
>TRBJ2-7|TRBV12-3/TRBV12-4
ASGSRGAHEQY
>TRBJ2-4|TRBV2
ASSEAGGRNIQY
>TRBJ1-2|TRBV13
ASSRTGTGSGYT
>TRBJ2-7|TRBV18
ASSLTGFGSSYEQY
>TRBJ1-4|TRBV5-1
ASSQGQGVAEKLF
>TRBJ1-1|TRBV24-1
ATSRDTEAF
>TRBJ2-3|TRBV2
ASSERHISTDTQY
>TRBJ2-3|TRBV5-6
ASSLIWGLGTDTQY
>TRBJ2-1|TRBV9
ASSAQGSSYNEQF
>TRBJ1-6|TRBV3-1/TRBV3-2
ASSQVQPNSPLH
>TRBJ1-3|TRBV7-6
ASSLPPGGTSGNTIY
>TRBJ1-4|TRBV5-4
ASSLPGGGEKLF
>TRBJ2-7|TRBV6-5
ASFSGGSSYEQY
>TRBJ2-5|TRBV5-8
ASSLLGAGEETQY
>TRBJ1-2|TRBV24-1
ATSDLASDRGQNYGYT
>TRBJ1-6|TRBV27
ASSLSGTGYNSPLH
>TRBJ2-5|TRBV4-3
ASSQLPQYQETQY